Listed here are 5 T cell receptor beta chains from one sample, sequenced in a study of cytotoxic CD8 clonotypes in ibrutinib-treated CLL. The method was immunoSEQ multiplex PCR; TCRdb's version includes in-frame clones alone and lacks a portion of them. The data hold approximately 340,000 clones, with 60% to 80% observed a single time. The material was PBMCs, obtained after 36 months of ibrutinib treatment. The receptor source for this set is a human donor with chronic lymphocytic leukemia.

In this sample, this clone turned up once. This chain connects TRBV29-1 to TRBJ2-2; 7 positions agree with TRBD1. The CDR3 sequence is 13 residues long. The V gene's germline CDR1 is SQVTM and CDR2 ANQGSEA. After removal of 7 bases from V and 5 bases from J, the junction contained 7 bases not matched to a gene. The CDR3 here is CSARVTGTGELFF. CDR3 DNA: TGCAGCGCCCGTGTGACAGGGACCGGGGAGCTGTTTTTT.

This clone was seen a few times. The rearrangement joins TRBV4-1 to TRBJ2-3, with a tentative D call TRBD2 (6 bases). The CDR3 sequence is 14 residues long. Germline-derived CDR1 and CDR2 are MGHRA and YSYEKL. V lost 3 bases and J lost 4, with 11 bases in between. This CDR3 is CASSHGTPADTQYF. CDR3 in DNA: TGCGCCAGCAGCCACGGGACTCCCGCAGATACGCAGTATTTT.

This clone has only one observation. The chain recombines TRBV29-1 with TRBJ2-7; the D is unclear. The CDR3 has 11 amino acids. CDR1 and CDR2 (germline): SQVTM, ANQGSEA. The germline V and J ends were trimmed by 4 bases and 6 bases, with 10 bases remaining between them. CDR3 protein: CSVGVSSEQYF. The CDR3 coding sequence is TGCAGCGTTGGTGTCAGCAGCGAGCAGTACTTC.

Details on this clone: A read error may account for a junction end that differs from germline. The chain uses TRBV18 and TRBJ1-1; D not certain. The CDR3 has 11 amino acids. The germline CDR1 and CDR2 sequences are KGHSH and LQKENI. CDR3 protein: CASSPNSEAFF. CDR3 nucleotides: TGTGCCAGCTCACCCAACAGTGAAGCTTTCTTT.

V gene TRBV29-1 combines with J gene TRBJ1-4, with D unresolved. V was shortened by 7 bases and J by 10 bases, with 28 bases between the two germline ends. Germline CDR1 and CDR2: SQVTM and ANQGSEA. The CDR3 is made up of 16 amino acids. In nucleotides, the CDR3 is TGCAGCGCCCTCCTCCAGAGACCACTCGACCCTGGAAAACTGTTTTTT. Translation gives CSALLQRPLDPGKLFF.